This is a list of T cell receptor beta chains from one sample in a study of a mutant IDH1 vaccine in newly diagnosed glioma. Using immunoSEQ multiplex PCR, the repertoire was profiled, and TCRdb retains in-frame clones only, with some absent. The sample has fewer than 55,000 clones, less than 70% seen once. Which antigens these TCRs recognize remains unknown. The sample was peripheral blood mononuclear cells (PBMCs), taken from a glioma patient whose treatment included an IDH1 peptide vaccine. The receptors shown here come from a man aged 35 to 55 with glioma. Some clones in this sample may be carry-over from other donors' samples. Each CDR3 is given with its conserved first and last residue. The D gene is left open where the match is weak. Only some rows state a clone size, as once, few, many or a class for expanded clones.

size	D	V	J	DNA	CDR3
.	.	TRBV5-8	TRBJ1-5	TGTGCCAGCAGGCCGGCTGGCACGCTCCAGCATTTT	CASRPAGTLQHF
few	TRBD2	TRBV5-1	TRBJ2-1	TGCGCCAGCAGCCCGACACTGGGCGGGGGTTACAATGAGCAGTTCTTC	CASSPTLGGGYNEQFF
.	.	TRBV5-6	TRBJ1-2	TGTGCCAGCAGCTTAGATGGGGCATATGGCTACACCTTC	CASSLDGAYGYTF
.	TRBD2	TRBV2	TRBJ2-7	TGTGCCAGCAGCCGGGTAACTAGCGGGGGAACTCCCTACGAGCAGTACTTC	CASSRVTSGGTPYEQYF
.	.	TRBV4-1	TRBJ2-3	TGCGCCAGCAGCCGAAGAGTAGCAAGTGAAGGCACAGATACGCAGTATTTT	CASSRRVASEGTDTQYF
.	.	TRBV6-5	TRBJ1-4	TGTGCCAGCAGTTACAGAGCTAATGAAAAACTGTTTTTT	CASSYRANEKLFF
.	.	TRBV6-6	TRBJ1-5	TGTGCCAGCAATGCCGGGAATAATCAGCCCCAGCATTTT	CASNAGNNQPQHF
.	TRBD1	TRBV19	TRBJ2-4	TGTGCCAGTAGCCCGGGACAGGGGGTAAACATTCAGTACTTC	CASSPGQGVNIQYF
.	TRBD1	TRBV6-5	TRBJ2-7	TGTGCCAGCAGTTACGACAGGGACTACGAGCAGTACTTC	CASSYDRDYEQYF
few	TRBD2	TRBV9	TRBJ2-6	TGTGCCAGCAGCGTAGCCCCAAGCGGGGGGGTTAGTGGGGCCAACGTCCTGACTTTC	CASSVAPSGGVSGANVLTF
few	.	TRBV9	TRBJ2-7	TGTGCCAGCAGCTCAGAGGGGGGAAGAAAGTACTTC	CASSSEGGRKYF
few	TRBD1	TRBV6-4	TRBJ1-2	TGTGCCAGCAGTCCCCAGGGGGGCTATGGCTACACCTTC	CASSPQGGYGYTF
.	TRBD2	TRBV6-5	TRBJ2-7	TGTGCCAGCAGCAGACTAGCGGGGACCTCCTACGAGCAGTACTTC	CASSRLAGTSYEQYF
.	.	TRBV6-1	TRBJ1-1	TGTGCCAGCATCATGAACACTGAAGCTTTCTTT	CASIMNTEAFF
.	.	TRBV7-9	TRBJ2-7	TGTGCCAGCAGCTTAGGACAGAAAACCTACGAGCAGTACTTC	CASSLGQKTYEQYF
few	TRBD1	TRBV5-5	TRBJ1-5	TGTGCCAGCAGCACGCCGGGACAGGGGTTAAACCAGCCCCAGCATTTT	CASSTPGQGLNQPQHF
.	TRBD1	TRBV9	TRBJ1-2	TGTGCCAGCAGCGTAGGGACCGACAGGGGCTATGGCTACACCTTC	CASSVGTDRGYGYTF
.	.	TRBV6-5	TRBJ1-2	TGTGCCAGCACCCTAGGTCCCGGGCGGGTTGGCTACACCTTC	CASTLGPGRVGYTF
few	.	TRBV6-5	TRBJ1-3	TGTGCCAGCAGCGTGTCTCTCTCTGGAAACACCATATATTTT	CASSVSLSGNTIYF
few	.	TRBV12-5	TRBJ2-2	TGTGCTAGTGGTTTGGGACTGAACACCGGGGAGCTGTTTTTT	CASGLGLNTGELFF
.	.	TRBV2	TRBJ2-3	TGTGCCAGTAACCCCGGGGAAGGCACAGATACGCAGTATTTT	CASNPGEGTDTQYF
.	.	TRBV5-6	TRBJ2-7	TGTGCCAGCAGCCTGACAGGGGCGGGAGTCTACGAGCAGTACTTC	CASSLTGAGVYEQYF
.	.	TRBV18	TRBJ2-2	TGTGCCAGCTCACCAGCAGTTTCGAACACCGGGGAGCTGTTTTTT	CASSPAVSNTGELFF
.	TRBD1	TRBV5-6	TRBJ2-7	TGTGCCAGCAGCTCCGGAACAGGACAGGTGGAGCAGTACTTC	CASSSGTGQVEQYF
few	TRBD1	TRBV18	TRBJ1-5	TGTGCCAGCTCAACCGGGACAGGGATGATTCAGCCCCAGCATTTT	CASSTGTGMIQPQHF
.	TRBD2	TRBV4-1	TRBJ2-3	TGCGCCAGCAGCCAAGCCGGGACTAGCAATTCAGATACGCAGTATTTT	CASSQAGTSNSDTQYF
.	.	TRBV19	TRBJ2-6	TGTGCCAGTAGTATAGAGGAGGGGACTGGGGCCAACGTCCTGACTTTC	CASSIEEGTGANVLTF
few	TRBD1	TRBV4-1	TRBJ1-1	TGCGCCAGCGGGGGGGACAGCAACACTGAAGCTTTCTTT	CASGGDSNTEAFF
few	TRBD1	TRBV9	TRBJ1-1	TGTGCCAGCAGCCCTCGGACAGGAATGAACACTGAAGCTTTCTTT	CASSPRTGMNTEAFF
.	TRBD1	TRBV10-3	TRBJ1-2	TGTGCCATCAGTGAGGACAGGGGCTATGGCTACACCTTC	CAISEDRGYGYTF
.	.	TRBV7-9	TRBJ2-5	TGTGCCAGCAGCTCACGGGTCCCAGCTCAAGAGACCCAGTACTTC	CASSSRVPAQETQYF
.	TRBD2	TRBV13	TRBJ2-7	TGTGCCAGCAGCTTAGCCGGGGGGGGGCGAGGTGAGCAGTACTTC	CASSLAGGGRGEQYF
.	.	TRBV28	TRBJ2-1	TGTGCCAGCAGTTTGGACCTGGGGGGCTGGGTAAGCAATGAGCAGTTCTTC	CASSLDLGGWVSNEQFF
.	.	TRBV20-1	TRBJ1-2	TGCAGTGCTAGAGATAGGACCTTC	CSARDRTF
few	TRBD1	TRBV27	TRBJ2-7	TGTGCCAGCAGTCTCCGCACAGGGGGGGAGCAGTACTTC	CASSLRTGGEQYF
.	.	TRBV5-1	TRBJ1-1	TGCGCCAGCACCTATGATGTTGACAGGAGCACTGAAGCTTTCTTT	CASTYDVDRSTEAFF
.	.	TRBV6-5	TRBJ1-3	TGTGCCAGCTGGGGAGAGGGTCCCGGAAACACCATATATTTT	CASWGEGPGNTIYF